The 10 T cell receptor beta chains below all came from one sample that was sequenced in a study of immune heterogeneity within non-small cell lung tumors. Per sample, roughly 570 ng of bulk tumor genomic DNA was the template used. Each primary tumor yielded several biopsies, collected far apart from one another at surgery. Patients underwent curative surgery for untreated, newly diagnosed non-small cell lung cancer. Multiplex PCR employing 32 V and 13 J primers generated amplicons of the TCR beta CDR3. Using its own MiXCR run on the multiplex PCR reads, TCRdb lists one record per CDR3 protein. The sample yields about 22,000 distinct CDR3 sequences, about 26% seen once. Sequencing was carried out using lung tumor tissue. The receptors originated from a man aged 35 to 55 with non-small cell lung cancer.

The gene calls are TRBV4-3 and TRBJ1-2; D gene ambiguous. The V gene lost 0 bases and the J gene lost 13 bases, with 12 bases spanning the gap. The CDR3 loop spans 12 amino acids. Germline loops: CDR1 LGHNA, CDR2 YSLEER. The CDR3 nucleotides are TGCGCCAGCAGCCAAGATGGCGGGAAGGCCACCTTC. Amino acid sequence: CASSQDGGKATF.

This clonotype was seen many times. V usage is TRBV27 and J usage is TRBJ2-7; 10 bases agree with TRBD1. CDR1 and CDR2 (germline): MNHEY, SMNVEV (reference sequence). The CDR3 is made up of 14 amino acids. J gave up 5 bases and V 5 bases, and 6 bases lay outside the gene matches. The DNA for the CDR3 is TGTGCCAGCAGTCTCCGGGACAGGGGAGACGAGCAGTACTTC. Protein sequence: CASSLRDRGDEQYF.

V usage is TRBV20-1 and J usage is TRBJ2-5, with D perhaps matching TRBD1 (5 bases). The CDR3 spans 13 residues. Looked up from germline, CDR1 is DFQATT and CDR2 is SNEGSKA (reference sequence). Trimming cost V 2 bases and J 4 bases, with 11 bases left between them. The CDR3 DNA sequence: TGCAGTGCTAGATTGGCAGGGCCAGAGACCCAGTACTTC. Translation: CSARLAGPETQYF.

V usage is TRBV10-2 and J usage is TRBJ1-1; tentative D call: TRBD1 (6 bases). CDR3 length: 14 amino acids. Trimming took off 6 bases at V and 2 bases at J, with 13 bases between the two ends. Looked up from germline, CDR1 is WSHSY and CDR2 is SAAADI. The CDR3 loop reads CASSYGQLNTEAFF. The DNA of the CDR3 is TGCGCCAGCAGCTACGGACAGCTCAACACTGAAGCTTTCTTT.

This clonotype rates as medium-sized. The rearrangement links TRBV6-2 or TRBV6-3 to TRBJ2-6; D perhaps matches TRBD1 (7 bases). The V and J ends lost 2 bases and 0 bases respectively, with 17 bases between them. The CDR3 contains 19 residues. Germline V lookup: CDR1 MNHEY, CDR2 SVGEGT. CDR3 sequence (DNA): TGTGCCAGCAGTTACGTTGCGGGACAGATGCTCTCTGGGGCCAACGTCCTGACTTTC. This codes for CASSYVAGQMLSGANVLTF.

This clonotype was seen only a few times. The chain has TRBV7-2 and TRBJ2-1; D is unclear. CDR1 is SGHTA and CDR2 is FQGNSA in the germline V gene. The V end was cut by 1 base, the J end by 7 bases, with 5 bases between. The CDR3 consists of 12 residues. Written as DNA, the CDR3 is TGTGCCAGCAGCTTAGATGGTAATGAGCAGTTCTTC. Protein product: CASSLDGNEQFF.

This clonotype came up a few times. This chain joins TRBV11-3 and TRBJ2-3, with a weak D call TRBD1 (5 bases). This CDR3 comprises 15 residues. Germline V lookup: CDR1 SGHNT, CDR2 YENEEA. V shed 6 bases and J shed 1 base, with 14 bases lying between them. The CDR3 DNA reads as TGTGCCAGCAGTAATTGGGGCGCGGGCACAGATACGCAGTATTTT. Its protein product is CASSNWGAGTDTQYF.

A word on this clonotype: This could be a read error, since a much larger clone is one nucleotide away. This chain connects TRBV11-2 to TRBJ2-3, with 12 bases fitting TRBD2. Germline lookup yields CDR1 SGHAT and CDR2 FQNNGV. The CDR3 sequence is 15 residues long. The V gene end was trimmed by 7 bases and the J gene end by 7 bases; junction bases not matched to a gene: 9. CDR3 residues: CASTNLAGGPNTQYF. CDR3 coding DNA: TGTGCCAGCACCAACCTAGCGGGAGGGCCTAATACGCAGTATTTT.

A note on this clonotype: A read error may explain this, as a much larger clone is one base away. The V and J genes are TRBV20-1 and TRBJ1-2; possible D gene TRBD1, 5 bases. The germline V gene has CDR1 DFQATT and CDR2 SNEGSKA (reference sequence). The CDR3 has 12 residues. With 6 bases removed from V and 8 bases from J, the gap between germline ends came to 16 bases. The chain's CDR3 is CSAKTVVAGYTF. DNA for the CDR3: TGCAGTGCCAAGACAGTGGTCGCAGGCTACACCTTC.

V is TRBV7-2 and J is TRBJ1-1; a possible D gene is TRBD1 (5 bases). The CDR3 is made up of 13 amino acids. The germline V and J ends were trimmed by 4 bases and 8 bases, with 14 bases remaining between them. In germline, CDR1 is SGHTA, CDR2 FQGNSA. CDR3 coding DNA: TGTGCCAGCAGCTCCTTTTGGGGCGGGGAAGCTTTCTTT. It encodes CASSSFWGGEAFF.